The T cell receptor (beta chain) under discussion was sequenced for a study of blood T cell repertoires in COVID-19. The repertoire was sequenced with immunoSEQ multiplex PCR; TCRdb's copy has only in-frame clones and lacks some. The table records 200,000 to 250,000 clones, approximately 90% of them present only once. Germline V lookup: CDR1 MNHEY, CDR2 SMNVEV (reference sequence). V lost 2 bases, J lost 7 bases, and 5 bases stayed unmatched. This CDR3 is built from 14 residues. The V and J genes are TRBV27 and TRBJ2-7; 10 nucleotides line up with TRBD2. The source material was PBMCs or T cells enriched from blood (not recorded which). The origin of this receptor is a man in his thirties or forties who had recovered from COVID-19. DNA of the CDR3: TGTGCCAGCAGTTTAAGAGCGGGGGGGTTTGAGCAGTACTTC. It is translated as CASSLRAGGFEQYF.